The source of this T cell receptor (beta chain) is a study of blood T cells in healthy people across ages. Study summary: In model experiments, template switching was able to capture about one barcoded beta molecule for every two T cells that were present.

Using a J-beta primer mix together with a sample-barcoded 5' primer, a second PCR was run for about 7 to 12 cycles. Via MiXCR, TCRdb re-called the 5' RACE reads, giving one row per CDR3 protein. The data show around 1.5 million distinct CDR3 sequences, approximately 42% seen once. In regard to this clonotype: Its target is not known.

Each donor's blood draw was around 9.2 milliliters of peripheral blood. Notes on the study in general: When set beside aged donors, long-lived donors presented more naive CD4+ cells and higher diversity. The lack of PBMC sorting stopped any conclusive naive versus antigen-experienced comparison.

Specimen: blood. This TCR came from a woman aged 18-29 years in good health.

The DNA of the CDR3 is TGTGCCAGCAGTGATTGGGGGACGTGGGAAAAACTGTTTTTT. Translated, it gives CASSDWGTWEKLFF. The chain joins TRBV2 to TRBJ1-4; TRBD1 is a possible D gene (5 bases). The CDR3 extends over 14 amino acids. From germline, CDR1 is SNHLY and CDR2 FYNNEI. Trimming took off 3 bases at V and 8 bases at J, with 13 bases between the two ends.